This is a list of T cell receptor beta chains from one sample in a study of T-cell reconstitution after alpha-beta-depleted transplantation in children. TCRdb passed the PCR reads through MiXCR, listing each CDR3 protein once. The data hold about 350,000 distinct CDR3 sequences, with 15% to 20% observed a single time. The specimen comprised PBMCs, mostly from graft donor cells, sampled 360 days after TCRalphabeta/CD19-depleted stem cell transplant. The source is a male patient under 10 years old who had a stem cell transplant for acute lymphoblastic leukemia, so the T cells may come from the graft donor. The CDR3 runs from the conserved cysteine through the conserved F or W.

V: TRBV12-3/TRBV12-4; length: 15; J: TRBJ1-5; CDR3: CASSPLVGEDQPQHF
V: TRBV21-1; length: 13; J: TRBJ2-5; CDR3: CASLQGDQETQYF
V: TRBV11-2; length: 14; J: TRBJ1-1; CDR3: CASSLPLLNTEAFF
V: TRBV27; length: 17; J: TRBJ2-3; CDR3: CASSLRVNGRGKDTQYF
V: TRBV7-2; length: 14; J: TRBJ2-5; CDR3: CASTYRGGQETQYF
V: TRBV3-1; length: 14; J: TRBJ1-4; CDR3: CASSQAGQDEKLFF
V: TRBV6-1; length: 15; J: TRBJ2-1; CDR3: CASSEWGEGLDEQFF
V: TRBV12-3/TRBV12-4; length: 14; J: TRBJ2-1; CDR3: CASSALLAGASQFF
V: TRBV4-1; length: 14; J: TRBJ2-1; CDR3: CASGAGVSYNEQFF
V: TRBV5-1; length: 15; J: TRBJ2-2; CDR3: CASSLALMSPGELFF
V: TRBV30; length: 12; J: TRBJ2-1; CDR3: CAWSVGRNEQFF
V: TRBV5-1; length: 14; J: TRBJ2-3; CDR3: CASSLQGSPDTQYF
V: TRBV2; length: 15; J: TRBJ1-5; CDR3: CASRPGVGSNQPQHF
V: TRBV9; length: 17; J: TRBJ2-2; CDR3: CASSVGWGMTNTGELFF
V: TRBV18; length: 15; J: TRBJ2-1; CDR3: CASSRRLAGAPEQFF
V: TRBV12-3/TRBV12-4; length: 15; J: TRBJ2-2; CDR3: CASSPQKINTGELFF
V: TRBV4-1; length: 16; J: TRBJ2-1; CDR3: CASSQALAGSYNEQFF
V: TRBV20-1; length: 15; J: TRBJ1-1; CDR3: CSARTPGQVNTEAFF
V: TRBV6-1; length: 13; J: TRBJ2-7; CDR3: CASSQVSSYEQYF
V: TRBV28; length: 14; J: TRBJ2-7; CDR3: CASSYRGPVYEQYF
V: TRBV4-1; length: 15; J: TRBJ1-2; CDR3: CASSPHGVTNYGYTF
V: TRBV6-5; length: 14; J: TRBJ2-1; CDR3: CASGGRQGNNEQFF
V: TRBV4-2; length: 16; J: TRBJ2-3; CDR3: CASSHLKGQGSDTQYF
V: TRBV4-2; length: 16; J: TRBJ2-7; CDR3: CASSLQAPGLAVEQYF